The entry that follows covers one T cell receptor (beta chain) sequence. These data are taken from a study of Ad26.COV2.S vaccination and SARS-CoV-2 variants. The overall study: Donor got 5x10^10 or 1x10^11 viral particles of Ad26.COV2.S.

TCRdb keeps only in-frame clones here, not all; method: immunoSEQ multiplex PCR. The profile shows 350,000 to 450,000 clones, approximately 90% of them singletons. The length of the CDR3 is 19 residues. V shed 1 base, J shed 0 bases, and the junction held 12 bases outside the gene matches. The V gene's germline CDR1 is LNHDA and CDR2 SQIVND (reference sequence). Treatment meaning: roughly 20 received Ad26.COV2.S at low or high dose, single or two shots; 5 received placebo; per-sample allocation not given. Each sample was drawn 63 days after the first injection (of vaccine or placebo). V and J are TRBV19 and TRBJ2-4; 7 bases are shared with TRBD2. The source is a person between 18 and 65 years old who received the Ad26.COV2.S COVID-19 vaccine or a placebo. Source: peripheral blood, taken in a trial of Ad26.COV2.S vaccine versus placebo. For the CDR3, the DNA is TGTGCCAGTAGTATAGGGGTGGGGAGGGCCCATATAGCCAAAAACATTCAGTACTTC. It specifies CASSIGVGRAHIAKNIQYF.